This TCR beta chain was profiled in a study of CD8 T cells in ankylosing spondylitis. Study-level points and caveats: A TCR beta motif of roughly eight highly homologous variants appeared characteristic of ankylosing spondylitis blood.

Details on this clonotype: Its antigen remains unidentified.

Germline lookup yields CDR1 MDHEN and CDR2 SYDVKM. The V gene lost 5 bases and the J gene lost 10 bases, with 16 bases spanning the gap. The CDR3 is 13 amino acids. In TCRdb, the 5' RACE reads were re-called with MiXCR into one record per CDR3 protein. The data contain 390,000 or so distinct CDR3 sequences, under 25% of them singletons. This TCR was recovered from a male donor with ankylosing spondylitis. The specimen sequenced was blood, either unsorted or a sorted T cell fraction (not recorded which). The chain has TRBV28 and TRBJ2-3; maybe TRBD2 (6 bases). In nucleotides, the CDR3 is TGTGCCAGCAGTGCCCCCGGGAGAGCGGCGCAGTATTTT. This codes for CASSAPGRAAQYF. Full variable domain (remainder filled in from reference TRBV28 and TRBJ2-3): DVKVTQSSRYLVKRTGEKVFLECVQDMDHENMFWYRQDPGLGLRLIYFSYDVKMKEKGDIPEGYSVSREKKERFSLILESASTNQTSMYLCASSAPGRAAQYFGPGTRLTVL.